This TCR beta chain was profiled in a study of blood T cells in healthy people across ages. Whole-study findings and limits: More naive CD4+ cells and higher diversity marked long-lived donors relative to aged donors.

Trimming cost V 5 bases and J 4 bases, with 14 bases left between them. CDR1 is SGHTA, CDR2 FQGTGA, per germline. This CDR3 spans 14 amino acids. A minimum of 5 micrograms of total RNA was extracted per sample. About this clonotype: Its specificity is not known.

For the second PCR, which ran for about 7 to 11 cycles, a sample-barcoded 5' primer and a J-beta primer mix were used. Each sample provided no less than 2.5 million CDR3-containing paired-end reads. TCRdb re-analysed the 5' RACE reads in MiXCR, keeping a single row per CDR3 protein. The table lists 1,800,000 or so distinct CDR3 sequences, around 40% of them singletons. The clonotype originates from a human donor in good health. The chain recombines TRBV7-3 with TRBJ1-1; D may be TRBD1 (5 bases). The sequencing input was blood. CDR3 sequence (DNA): TGTGCCAGCAGCCCCGGCAGGGTGGGCACTGAAGCTTTCTTT. Translating gives CASSPGRVGTEAFF.